Given below is one T cell receptor beta chain in context. The target antigen is unknown. The data are from a study of T-cell reconstitution after alpha-beta-depleted transplantation in children. Broader study findings: The study traced high day-60 TCRbeta diversity in some patients to surviving recipient T cells and thymic progenitors. In patients about two months after transplant, alpha-beta T cells reportedly arose from several hundred expanded graft clones. T-cell counts and diversity were attributed mostly to newly produced T cells one year after transplant.

From germline, CDR1 is SGHKS and CDR2 YYEKEE (reference sequence). The CDR3 spans 17 residues. Trimming took 0 bases from V and 0 from J, leaving 10 bases between them. Preparation of the TCRbeta library was carried out with unique molecular identifiers. In TCRdb, the PCR reads were re-called with MiXCR into one record per CDR3 protein. The table shows about 600,000 distinct CDR3 sequences, with 23% occurring only once. Sample: PBMCs, mostly from graft donor cells, taken 360 days after TCRalphabeta/CD19-depleted stem cell transplant. V is TRBV5-5 and J is TRBJ2-6; D is possibly TRBD1 (7 bases). The sequence was collected from a boy under two years old who had a stem cell transplant for acute myeloid leukemia, so the T cells may come from the graft donor. The chain's CDR3 is CASSLAGDSSGANVLTF. CDR3 sequence (DNA): TGTGCCAGCAGCTTGGCGGGGGACAGCTCTGGGGCCAACGTCCTGACTTTC. Variable domain in full (rest from reference TRBV5-5 and TRBJ2-6): DAGVTQSPTHLIKTRGQQVTLRCSPISGHKSVSWYQQVLGQGPQFIFQYYEKEERGRGNFPDRFSARQFPNYSSELNVNALLLGDSALYLCASSLAGDSSGANVLTFGAGSRLTVL.